The clone carrying this T cell receptor beta chain has ten or more counts. The antigen is undetermined. The data belong to a study of early T cells in non-severe SARS-CoV-2 infection. On the study more broadly: Chains stayed unpaired after sequencing of bulk RNA from unsorted whole blood. Study results and caveats: Comparison of clonotypes with VDJdb favored anti-spike CD8 responses while missing private and CD4 specificities.

Researchers tagged individual cDNA molecules with unique molecular identifiers. TCRdb itself ran the 5' RACE reads through MiXCR, one entry per CDR3 protein. This table holds about 81,000 distinct CDR3 sequences, 6% to 7% found once. The CDR3 contains 15 residues. Trimming removed 0 bases from V and 6 bases from J; junction bases left unmatched: 5. Germline values: CDR1 SGDLS, CDR2 YYNGEE. The clonotype comes from an adult who was a healthcare worker with PCR-confirmed SARS-CoV-2 infection or an uninfected control (not recorded which). The sequencing input was whole blood. J is TRBJ1-1 and V is TRBV9, with 10 nucleotides matching TRBD1. CDR3 in amino acids: CASSVGGQGIAEAFF. The CDR3, as DNA: TGTGCCAGCAGCGTAGGGGGACAGGGGATCGCTGAAGCTTTCTTT.